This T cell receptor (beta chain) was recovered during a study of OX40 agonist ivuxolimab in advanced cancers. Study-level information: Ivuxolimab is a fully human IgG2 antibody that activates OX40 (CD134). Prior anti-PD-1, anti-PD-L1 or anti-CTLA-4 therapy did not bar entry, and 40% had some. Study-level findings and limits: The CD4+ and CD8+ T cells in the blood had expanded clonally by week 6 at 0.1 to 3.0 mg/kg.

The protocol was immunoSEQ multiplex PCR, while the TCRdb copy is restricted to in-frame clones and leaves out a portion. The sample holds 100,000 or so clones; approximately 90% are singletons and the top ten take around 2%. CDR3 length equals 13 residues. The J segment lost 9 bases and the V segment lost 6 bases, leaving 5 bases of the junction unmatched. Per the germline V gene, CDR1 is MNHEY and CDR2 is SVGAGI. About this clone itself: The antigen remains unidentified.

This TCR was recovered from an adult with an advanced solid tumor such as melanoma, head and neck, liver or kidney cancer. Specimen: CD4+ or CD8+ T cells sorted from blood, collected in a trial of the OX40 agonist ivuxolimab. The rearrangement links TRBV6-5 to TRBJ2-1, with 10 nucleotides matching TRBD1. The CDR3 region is CASRTGGSGEQFF. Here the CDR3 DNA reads TGTGCCAGCAGGACAGGGGGCTCAGGTGAGCAGTTCTTC.